This passage covers 32 T cell receptor beta chains from one sample sequenced in a study of cytomegalovirus exposure and HLA in healthy donors. 60 Vbeta and 13 Jbeta primers were used in PCR. Using immunoSEQ multiplex PCR, the repertoire was profiled, and TCRdb retains in-frame clones only, with some absent. The table records 150,000 to 200,000 clones, roughly 88% of them present only once. The sequenced sample was PBMCs. All receptors derive from a man in his late teens or twenties in good health and CMV-seropositive.

V gene TRBV6-5 combines with J gene TRBJ1-2; a possible D gene is TRBD1 (6 bases). The germline V gene has CDR1 MNHEY and CDR2 SVGAGI. This CDR3 has 14 residues. V was clipped by 6 bases and J by 4 bases, with 15 bases between them. CDR3 nucleotide sequence: TGTGCCAGCAGACCCCCCGGACAGTTCTATGGCTACACCTTC. It translates to CASRPPGQFYGYTF.

The rearrangement uses TRBV19 and TRBJ1-3, with D perhaps matching TRBD1 (5 bases). The CDR3 runs 14 residues. Germline CDR1 LNHDA, CDR2 SQIVND (reference sequence). Trimming left V 8 bases short and J 0 bases short, with 11 bases between. CDR3 coding DNA: TGTGCCAGTGGGGCCACGAGCTCTGGAAACACCATATATTTT. Protein product: CASGATSSGNTIYF.

This chain connects TRBV7-2 to TRBJ1-6; 7 nucleotides line up with TRBD1. This CDR3 region has 17 residues. Germline CDR1 is SGHTA and CDR2 is FQGNSA. After removal of 1 base from V and 9 bases from J, the junction contained 12 bases not matched to a gene. The CDR3 DNA is TGTGCCAGCAGCTTAGGCTGGGACAGTCGGTATTTTTCACCCCTCCACTTT. Translation: CASSLGWDSRYFSPLHF.

The rearrangement links TRBV4-1 to TRBJ2-5; no reliable D call. The J call is uncertain, as TRBJ2-7 better fits the DNA end. Germline-derived CDR1 and CDR2 are MGHRA and YSYEKL. The CDR3 consists of 14 residues. Written as DNA, the CDR3 is TGCGCCAGCAGCCAAGTGGTGGGCACCTACGAGCAGTACTTC. This encodes CASSQVVGTYEQYF.

J is TRBJ2-1 and V is TRBV30, with D possibly matching TRBD2 (5 bases). The CDR3 spans 13 residues. Germline V gene data show CDR1 as GTSNPN and CDR2 as SVGIG (reference sequence). Trimming took 0 bases from V and 7 from J, leaving 10 bases between them. CDR3 sequence reads: CAWSVRGPNEQFF. For the CDR3, the DNA is TGTGCCTGGAGTGTTCGCGGGCCGAATGAGCAGTTCTTC.

The chain couples TRBV15 to TRBJ2-7; TRBD1 agrees at 10 bases. Germline assignment: CDR1 LNHNV and CDR2 YYDKDF (reference sequence). The V and J ends lost 0 bases and 7 bases, in that order; junction bases with no gene match: 12. This CDR3 is built from 17 residues. Here the CDR3 reads CATSRDRGTGVSGEQYF. For the CDR3, the DNA is TGTGCCACCAGCAGAGATCGGGGGACAGGGGTCTCGGGGGAGCAGTACTTC.

Only one count was recorded for this clone. The V call is TRBV25-1, the J call TRBJ1-1; TRBD1 aligns across 7 bases. This CDR3 region has 16 residues. CDR1 and CDR2 from the germline V gene are MGHDK and SYGVNS. V shed 2 bases and J 3 bases; nucleotides not matched to a gene: 9. CDR3: CASSERLQGRHTEAFF. CDR3 coding DNA: TGTGCCAGCAGTGAACGTCTACAGGGGAGGCACACTGAAGCTTTCTTT.

The chain employs TRBV7-9 and TRBJ1-1, with 8 nucleotides matching TRBD1. The junction had 7 bases not matched to a gene; V was cut back by 2 bases and J by 8 bases. CDR3 length: 14 amino acids. The germline gives CDR1 SEHNR, CDR2 FQNEAQ (reference sequence). The CDR3 spells CASSLLQGAREAFF. CDR3 DNA sequence: TGTGCCAGCAGCTTACTCCAGGGGGCGCGGGAAGCTTTCTTT.

This clone was counted only a few times. The rearrangement joins TRBV10-3 to TRBJ2-6, with D maybe TRBD2 (5 bases). CDR1 and CDR2 from the germline V gene are ENHRY and SYGVKD. V gave up 2 bases and J gave up 0 bases, with 8 bases separating them. The CDR3 loop spans 16 amino acids. The CDR3 DNA reads TGTGCCATCAGTGAGGGACTGGGCTCTGGGGCCAACGTCCTGACTTTC. Encoded protein: CAISEGLGSGANVLTF.

The gene calls are TRBV30 and TRBJ1-6, with D unresolved. V lost 2 bases, J lost 6 bases, and 11 bases lay in between. Germline V lookup: CDR1 GTSNPN, CDR2 SVGIG (reference sequence). The CDR3 extends over 14 amino acids. The CDR3 bases are TGTGCCTGGAGTCAGAGACGGGGTAATTCACCCCTCCACTTT. Its translation: CAWSQRRGNSPLHF.

Only a few counts were recorded for this clone. This chain connects TRBV4-3 to TRBJ2-3, with D possibly being TRBD2 (6 bases). CDR3 length equals 16 residues. The V end lost 0 bases, the J end lost 2 bases, and 12 bases lay between the germline ends. Looked up from germline, CDR1 is LGHNA and CDR2 is YSLEER. The CDR3 region has the DNA TGCGCCAGCAGCCAAGAGGATAGCGGTCACACAGATACGCAGTATTTT. This gives the protein CASSQEDSGHTDTQYF.

In nucleotides, the CDR3 is TGTGCCAGCAGCTTCCCCGGACAGGGAGCCCCCTTGGATGGCTACACCTTC. Protein: CASSFPGQGAPLDGYTF. The chain uses TRBV7-2 and TRBJ1-2, with 8 bases lining up with TRBD1. Germline V gene sequence: CDR1 SGHTA, CDR2 FQGNSA. The CDR3 totals 17 residues. V was pared by 3 bases and J by 6 bases, with 15 bases of the junction left unmatched.

The chain carries TRBV9 and TRBJ1-3; TRBD1 is a possible D gene (6 bases). CDR1 is SGDLS, CDR2 YYNGEE, per germline. The CDR3 sequence is 13 residues long. V was trimmed by 4 bases and J by 8 bases, leaving 13 bases between them. The CDR3 coding sequence is TGTGCCAGCAGCCCAGGGGATGATTACACCATATATTTT. It yields the protein CASSPGDDYTIYF.

The chain employs TRBV27 and TRBJ2-7; D is possibly TRBD1 (5 bases). This CDR3 comprises 14 residues. Trimming removed 3 bases at V and 4 bases at J, with 13 bases between. Germline CDR1 reads MNHEY; CDR2 reads SMNVEV (reference sequence). CDR3 region: CASSLGQSRYEQYF. In nucleotides, the CDR3 is TGTGCCAGCAGTTTGGGGCAGTCACGGTACGAGCAGTACTTC.

This clone was seen a handful of times. The J gene is TRBJ2-7, the V gene TRBV7-9, with a tentative D call TRBD2 (5 bases). This CDR3 is built from 14 residues. Germline values: CDR1 SEHNR, CDR2 FQNEAQ (reference sequence). Between the trimmed V and J ends, which lost 3 bases and 4 bases, there was a span of 13 bases. The CDR3 nucleotides read TGTGCCAGCAGCTTCGCCGGGAAGAGGTACGAGCAGTACTTC. Translating gives CASSFAGKRYEQYF.

The chain is built from TRBV7-9 and TRBJ1-1; the match to TRBD1 covers 9 bases. Germline CDR1 SEHNR, CDR2 FQNEAQ (reference sequence). The CDR3 has 13 amino acids. The V segment lost 5 bases and the J segment 9 bases; nucleotides outside the gene matches: 7. CDR3 coding DNA: TGTGCCAGCAGCCCAACAGGGGGCGATAAAGCTTTCTTT. Translating gives CASSPTGGDKAFF.

This chain links TRBV7-2 with TRBJ2-5; a possible D gene is TRBD1 (6 bases). With 5 bases removed from V and 1 base from J, the gap between germline ends came to 14 bases. CDR1 SGHTA and CDR2 FQGNSA come from the germline V gene. This CDR3 has 15 residues. CDR3 DNA: TGTGCCAGCAGCCGGAACCAGGGGACCCAAGAGACCCAGTACTTC. It specifies CASSRNQGTQETQYF.

The chain combines TRBV11-2 with TRBJ1-4, with D perhaps TRBD1 (5 bases). CDR3 length equals 15 residues. Germline CDR1 reads SGHAT; CDR2 reads FQNNGV. V was clipped by 5 bases and J by 0 bases, with 10 bases between them. The CDR3 DNA reads TGTGCCAGCAGCCCCGGCAGGGCAACTAATGAAAAACTGTTTTTT. Its translation: CASSPGRATNEKLFF.

The chain uses TRBV7-9 and TRBJ2-1; no clear D gene. The CDR3 consists of 12 residues. Germline lookup yields CDR1 SEHNR and CDR2 FQNEAQ (reference sequence). Trimming pared 5 bases from V and 7 bases from J, leaving 9 bases between. The CDR3: CASSVPENEQFF. CDR3 nucleotide sequence: TGTGCCAGCAGCGTCCCCGAGAATGAGCAGTTCTTC. Variable domain in full (rest from reference TRBV7-9 and TRBJ2-1): DTGVSQNPRHKITKRGQNVTFRCDPISEHNRLYWYRQTLGQGPEFLTYFQNEAQLEKSRLLSDRFSAERPKGSFSTLEIQRTEQGDSAMYLCASSVPENEQFFGPGTRLTVL.

This rearrangement joins TRBV6-6 to TRBJ2-1; 9 bases align to TRBD1. From germline, CDR1 is MNHNY and CDR2 SVGAGI (reference sequence). After removal of 1 base from V and 5 bases from J, the junction contained 6 bases not matched to a gene. The CDR3 consists of 16 residues. CDR3 nucleotide sequence: TGTGCCAGCAGTTACTTCGGACAGGGGTTAGACAATGAGCAGTTCTTC. This translates into CASSYFGQGLDNEQFF.

The rearrangement links TRBV28 to TRBJ2-3; 9 nucleotides line up with TRBD2. This CDR3 comprises 14 residues. Losses at the gene ends were 7 bases for V and 2 bases for J; bases not matched to a gene: 4. In germline, CDR1 is MDHEN, CDR2 SYDVKM. Written as DNA, the CDR3 is TGTGCCAGCAAACCTAGCGGGGCCACAGATACGCAGTATTTT. It codes for CASKPSGATDTQYF.

This chain connects TRBV10-3 to TRBJ2-3; TRBD1 aligns across 7 bases. CDR1 and CDR2 from the germline V gene are ENHRY and SYGVKD. The CDR3 has 16 residues. Unmatched junction bases numbered 7, after V lost 2 bases and J lost 2 bases. The CDR3 sequence is CAISEPPTGDTDTQYF. CDR3 nucleotides: TGTGCCATCAGTGAGCCCCCCACAGGGGACACAGATACGCAGTATTTT.

The chain recombines TRBV5-6 with TRBJ1-1; D perhaps matches TRBD1 (6 bases). The V and J ends lost 5 bases and 5 bases respectively, with 13 bases between them. The CDR3 contains 13 residues. Germline V lookup: CDR1 SGHDT, CDR2 YYEEEE. Written as DNA, the CDR3 is TGTGCCAGCAGGTCCGGGGGGGCAACTGAAGCTTTCTTT. This sequence encodes CASRSGGATEAFF. Using reference TRBV5-6 and TRBJ1-1 for the parts outside the CDR3, the full variable domain is DAGVTQSPTHLIKTRGQQVTLRCSPKSGHDTVSWYQQALGQGPQFIFQYYEEEERQRGNFPDRFSGHQFPNYSSELNVNALLLGDSALYLCASRSGGATEAFFGQGTRLTVV.

This clone was found once. V usage is TRBV5-1 and J usage is TRBJ2-1; 7 nucleotides align to TRBD1. The CDR3 totals 18 residues. Losses at the gene ends were 4 bases for V and 4 bases for J; bases not matched to a gene: 17. CDR1 and CDR2 from the germline V gene are SGHRS and YFSETQ. The DNA of the CDR3 is TGCGCCAGCAGCCTTGAGGGGGCGCGTCCAGCCTTTTACAATGAGCAGTTCTTC. Amino acid sequence: CASSLEGARPAFYNEQFF.

The gene calls are TRBV4-1 and TRBJ1-3; D is perhaps TRBD1 (5 bases). This CDR3 has 15 amino acids. V was pared by 4 bases and J by 2 bases, with 12 bases between. Germline lookup yields CDR1 MGHRA and CDR2 YSYEKL. CDR3 loop: CASSRLPGPGNTIYF. The CDR3 DNA is TGCGCCAGCAGCCGCCTCCCAGGGCCTGGAAACACCATATATTTT.

This clone was detected once. The rearrangement uses TRBV2 and TRBJ2-2; 10 nucleotides agree with TRBD2. Germline CDR1 and CDR2: SNHLY and FYNNEI. V lost 2 bases and J lost 6; bases outside the gene matches: 9. The CDR3 is 17 amino acids. CDR3 DNA sequence: TGTGCCAGCAGTGAACCCGGTGGACTAGCGGTCTCCGGGGAGCTGTTTTTT. Protein product: CASSEPGGLAVSGELFF.

In its sample, this clone was seen a few times. V usage is TRBV6-1 and J usage is TRBJ1-5, with 7 bases identical to TRBD1. The germline V gene has CDR1 MNHNS and CDR2 SASEGT. The CDR3 length is 14 residues. Germline trimming cut 7 bases from V and 7 bases from J; bases unmatched to any gene: 10. CDR3 protein: CASIGRTGGQPQHF. The CDR3 nucleotides are TGTGCCAGCATTGGTAGGACAGGAGGACAGCCCCAGCATTTT.

V usage is TRBV13 and J usage is TRBJ2-7, with 9 bases that match TRBD2. Per the germline V gene, CDR1 is PRHDT and CDR2 is FYEKMQ (reference sequence). The CDR3 extends over 17 amino acids. After removal of 5 bases from V and 2 bases from J, the junction contained 13 bases not matched to a gene. The CDR3 coding sequence is TGTGCCAGCAGCCCCGGGATAGCGGGGGCCCGAACCTACGAGCAGTACTTC. Its translation: CASSPGIAGARTYEQYF.

V is TRBV7-6 and J is TRBJ2-2, with a weak D call TRBD2 (7 bases). V dropped 5 bases and J dropped 3 bases, with 16 bases sitting between them. The CDR3 length is 16 residues. Germline CDR1 reads SGHVS; CDR2 reads FNYEAQ. The CDR3 DNA is TGTGCCAGCAGCCCCCTTTGGGGGGGCGACACCGGGGAGCTGTTTTTT. This translates into CASSPLWGGDTGELFF.

In regard to this clone: This sample also contains other DNA sequences that code for the same CDR3. The chain couples TRBV30 to TRBJ1-2, with a tentative D call TRBD1 (5 bases). Per the germline V gene, CDR1 is GTSNPN and CDR2 is SVGIG (reference sequence). Trimming took off 0 bases at V and 8 bases at J, with 7 bases between the two ends. This CDR3 comprises 11 residues. The CDR3 DNA follows: TGTGCCTGGAGTGTAGGGGCCGGCTACACCTTC. It specifies CAWSVGAGYTF.

The V gene is TRBV5-1, the J gene TRBJ2-3, with 14 nucleotides matching TRBD2. CDR1 is SGHRS, CDR2 YFSETQ, per germline. This CDR3 region has 16 residues. Trimming removed 3 bases from V and 4 bases from J; junction bases left unmatched: 4. CDR3 sequence reads: CASSYGTSGGADTQYF. Written as DNA, the CDR3 is TGCGCCAGCAGCTACGGGACTAGCGGGGGTGCAGATACGCAGTATTTT.

The chain carries TRBV5-1 and TRBJ2-5; the D gene is possibly TRBD2 (6 bases). This CDR3 comprises 16 residues. V shed 3 bases and J shed 5 bases, with 20 bases lying between them. Per the germline V gene, CDR1 is SGHRS and CDR2 is YFSETQ. CDR3 residues: CASSWGLQLGGETQYF. The CDR3 nucleotides are TGCGCCAGCAGCTGGGGACTGCAACTAGGAGGGGAGACCCAGTACTTC.